The clone carrying this T cell receptor (beta chain) came up a few times. The antigen is undetermined. The data were obtained in a study of T-cell reconstitution after alpha-beta-depleted transplantation in children. With 4 bases removed from V and 4 bases from J, the gap between germline ends came to 13 bases. The germline CDR1 and CDR2 sequences are LGHNA and YNFKEQ. There are 14 residues in the CDR3. Overall study findings and caveats: From newly produced T cells came most of the T-cell counts and diversity one year after transplant.

During its preparation, the TCRbeta library received unique molecular identifiers. TCRdb itself ran the PCR reads through MiXCR, one entry per CDR3 protein. The sample contains 100,000 to 150,000 distinct CDR3 sequences, roughly 24% of which appear only once. This chain connects TRBV4-2 to TRBJ2-5; weak D call: TRBD2 (5 bases). Sequenced material: PBMCs, mostly from graft donor cells, taken 180 days after TCRalphabeta/CD19-depleted stem cell transplant. This receptor was identified in a male patient aged 2-10 years who had a stem cell transplant for chronic granulomatous disease, so the T cells may come from the graft donor. CDR3 DNA sequence: TGTGCCAGCAGCCGAGGGCTACCGGGAGAGACCCAGTACTTC. It encodes CASSRGLPGETQYF.